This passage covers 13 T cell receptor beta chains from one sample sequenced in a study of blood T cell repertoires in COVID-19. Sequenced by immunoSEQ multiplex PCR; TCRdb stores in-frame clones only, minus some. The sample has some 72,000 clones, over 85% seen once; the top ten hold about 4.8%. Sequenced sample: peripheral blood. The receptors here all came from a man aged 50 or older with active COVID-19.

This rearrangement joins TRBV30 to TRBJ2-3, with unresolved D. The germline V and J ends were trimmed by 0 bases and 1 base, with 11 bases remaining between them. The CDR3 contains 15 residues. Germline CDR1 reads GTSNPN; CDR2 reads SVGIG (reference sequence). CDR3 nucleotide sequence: TGTGCCTGGAGTGTAGTGTATTCGGGCACAGATACGCAGTATTTT. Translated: CAWSVVYSGTDTQYF.

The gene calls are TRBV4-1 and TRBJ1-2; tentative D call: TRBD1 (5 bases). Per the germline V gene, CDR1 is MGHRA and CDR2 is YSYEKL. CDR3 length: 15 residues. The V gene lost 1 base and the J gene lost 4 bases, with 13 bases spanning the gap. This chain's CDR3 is CASSQVVGVRYGYTF. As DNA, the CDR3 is TGCGCCAGCAGCCAAGTCGTAGGGGTGCGCTATGGCTACACCTTC.

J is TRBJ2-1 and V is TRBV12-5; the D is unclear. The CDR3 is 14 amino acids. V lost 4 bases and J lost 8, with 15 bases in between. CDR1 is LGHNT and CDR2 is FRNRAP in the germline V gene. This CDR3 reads CASGWVPQADEQFF. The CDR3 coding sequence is TGTGCTAGTGGTTGGGTACCCCAGGCAGATGAGCAGTTCTTC.

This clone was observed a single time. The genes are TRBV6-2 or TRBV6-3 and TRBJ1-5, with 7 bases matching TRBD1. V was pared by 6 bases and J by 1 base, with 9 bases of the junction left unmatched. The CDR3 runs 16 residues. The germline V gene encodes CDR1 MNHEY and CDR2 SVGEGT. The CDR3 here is CASSPRGPISNQPQHF. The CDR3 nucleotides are TGTGCCAGCAGCCCTAGGGGGCCTATAAGCAATCAGCCCCAGCATTTT.

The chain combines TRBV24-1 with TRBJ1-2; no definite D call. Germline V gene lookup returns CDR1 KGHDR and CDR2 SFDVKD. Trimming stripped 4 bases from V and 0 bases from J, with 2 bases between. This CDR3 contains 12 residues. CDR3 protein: CATSDSNYGYTF. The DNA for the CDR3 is TGTGCCACCAGTGACTCTAACTATGGCTACACCTTC.

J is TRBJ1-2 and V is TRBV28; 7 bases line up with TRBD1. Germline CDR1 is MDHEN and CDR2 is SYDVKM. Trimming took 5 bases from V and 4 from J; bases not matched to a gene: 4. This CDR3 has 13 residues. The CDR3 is CASSRDSGYGYTF. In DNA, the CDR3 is TGTGCCAGCAGTCGGGACAGCGGCTATGGCTACACCTTC.

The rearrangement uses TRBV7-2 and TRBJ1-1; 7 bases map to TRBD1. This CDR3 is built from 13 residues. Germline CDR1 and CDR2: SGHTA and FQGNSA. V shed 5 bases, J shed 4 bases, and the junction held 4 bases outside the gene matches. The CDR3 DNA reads TGTGCCAGCAGCCCAGGGGGAGGCACTGAAGCTTTCTTT. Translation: CASSPGGGTEAFF.

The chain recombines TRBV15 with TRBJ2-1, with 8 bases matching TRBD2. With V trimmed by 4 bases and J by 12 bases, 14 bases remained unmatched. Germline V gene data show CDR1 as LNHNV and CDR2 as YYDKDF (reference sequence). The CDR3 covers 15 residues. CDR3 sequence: CATSTTGLGGEGQFF. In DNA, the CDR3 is TGTGCCACCAGCACTACGGGACTAGGTGGGGAGGGGCAGTTCTTC.

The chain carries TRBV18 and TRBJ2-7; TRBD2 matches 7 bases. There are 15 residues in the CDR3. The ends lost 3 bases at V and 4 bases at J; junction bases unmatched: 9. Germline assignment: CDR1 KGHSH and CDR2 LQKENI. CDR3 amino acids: CASSPGLRNLYEQYF. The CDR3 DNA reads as TGTGCCAGCTCACCGGGACTAAGGAACTTGTACGAGCAGTACTTC. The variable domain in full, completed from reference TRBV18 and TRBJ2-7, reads NAGVMQNPRHLVRRRGQEARLRCSPMKGHSHVYWYRQLPEEGLKFMVYLQKENIIDESGMPKERFSAEFPKEGPSILRIQQVVRGDSAAYFCASSPGLRNLYEQYFGPGTRLTVT.

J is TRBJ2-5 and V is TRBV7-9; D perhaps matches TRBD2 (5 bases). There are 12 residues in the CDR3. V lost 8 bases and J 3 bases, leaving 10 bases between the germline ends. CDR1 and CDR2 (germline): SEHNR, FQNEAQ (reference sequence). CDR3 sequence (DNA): TGTGCCAGCGGCCGGCGGGAAGAGACCCAGTACTTC. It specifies CASGRREETQYF.

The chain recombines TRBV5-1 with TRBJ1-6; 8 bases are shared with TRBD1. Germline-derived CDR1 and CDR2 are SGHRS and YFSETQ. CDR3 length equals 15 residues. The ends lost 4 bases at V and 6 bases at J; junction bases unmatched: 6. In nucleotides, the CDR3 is TGCGCCAGCAGCGTAGGACAGGGAAGTAATTCACCCCTCCACTTT. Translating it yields CASSVGQGSNSPLHF. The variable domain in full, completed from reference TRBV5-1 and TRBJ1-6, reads KAGVTQTPRYLIKTRGQQVTLSCSPISGHRSVSWYQQTPGQGLQFLFEYFSETQRNKGNFPGRFSGRQFSNSRSEMNVSTLELGDSALYLCASSVGQGSNSPLHFGNGTRLTVT.

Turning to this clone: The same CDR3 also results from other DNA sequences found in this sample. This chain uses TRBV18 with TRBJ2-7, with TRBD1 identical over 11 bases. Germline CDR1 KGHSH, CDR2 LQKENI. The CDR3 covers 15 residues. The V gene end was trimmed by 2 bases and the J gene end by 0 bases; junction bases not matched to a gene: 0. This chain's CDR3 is CASSPGTGGSYEQYF. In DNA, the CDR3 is TGTGCCAGCTCACCAGGGACAGGGGGCTCCTACGAGCAGTACTTC. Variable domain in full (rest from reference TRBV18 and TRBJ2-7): NAGVMQNPRHLVRRRGQEARLRCSPMKGHSHVYWYRQLPEEGLKFMVYLQKENIIDESGMPKERFSAEFPKEGPSILRIQQVVRGDSAAYFCASSPGTGGSYEQYFGPGTRLTVT.

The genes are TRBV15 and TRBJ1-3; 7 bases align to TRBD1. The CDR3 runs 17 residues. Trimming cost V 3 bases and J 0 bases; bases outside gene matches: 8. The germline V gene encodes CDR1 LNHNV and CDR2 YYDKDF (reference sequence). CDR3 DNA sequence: TGTGCCACCAGCAGGCGGACAGGAGGTTTCTCTGGAAACACCATATATTTT. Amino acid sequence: CATSRRTGGFSGNTIYF. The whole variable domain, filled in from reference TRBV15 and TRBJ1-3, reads DAMVIQNPRYQVTQFGKPVTLSCSQTLNHNVMYWYQQKSSQAPKLLFHYYDKDFNNEADTPDNFQSRRPNTSFCFLDIRSPGLGDTAMYLCATSRRTGGFSGNTIYFGEGSWLTVV.